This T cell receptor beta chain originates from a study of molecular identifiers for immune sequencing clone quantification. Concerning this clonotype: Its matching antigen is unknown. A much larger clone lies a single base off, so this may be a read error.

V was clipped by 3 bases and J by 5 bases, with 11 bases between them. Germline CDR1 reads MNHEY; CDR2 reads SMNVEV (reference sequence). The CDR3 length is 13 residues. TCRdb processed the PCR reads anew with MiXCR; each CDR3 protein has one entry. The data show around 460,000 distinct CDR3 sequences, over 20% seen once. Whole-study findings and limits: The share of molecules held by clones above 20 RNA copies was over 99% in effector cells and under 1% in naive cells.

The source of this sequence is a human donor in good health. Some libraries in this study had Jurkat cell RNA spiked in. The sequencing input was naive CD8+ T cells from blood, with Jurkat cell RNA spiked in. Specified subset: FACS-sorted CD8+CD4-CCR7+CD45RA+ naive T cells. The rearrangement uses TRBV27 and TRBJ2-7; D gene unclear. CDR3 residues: CASSFAEPHEQYF. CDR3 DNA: TGTGCCAGCAGTTTTGCAGAACCCCACGAGCAGTACTTC.